This T cell receptor beta chain was observed in a study of blood T cell repertoires in COVID-19. The CDR3 totals 14 residues. Germline V gives CDR1 SQVTM, CDR2 ANQGSEA. The V gene lost 4 bases and the J gene lost 8 bases, with 20 bases spanning the gap. TCRdb's copy holds only in-frame clones and misses some; the assay was immunoSEQ multiplex PCR. The sample yields some 150,000 clones, around 81% seen once. The rearrangement uses TRBV29-1 and TRBJ1-2; maybe TRBD1 (5 bases). This receptor was obtained from a man aged 55 to 70 with active or convalescent COVID-19. The material sequenced was peripheral blood. The DNA of the CDR3 is TGCAGCGTTGTGGGGGACTGGAGGGATAGGGGCTACACCTTC. As protein: CSVVGDWRDRGYTF.